This TCR beta chain stems from a study of T cell responses to AZD1222 COVID-19 vaccine. From germline, CDR1 is MDHEN and CDR2 SYDVKM. The V segment lost 7 bases and the J segment 4 bases; nucleotides outside the gene matches: 5. This CDR3 contains 14 residues. This clone appeared a few times. Clones were sequenced by immunoSEQ multiplex PCR, and TCRdb holds only the in-frame ones, with some missing. The sample consists of roughly 130,000 clones, approximately 85% of them appearing once. This specimen consisted of peripheral blood, obtained on day 0 of MenACWY control vaccination. The origin of this receptor is an adult in good health. The chain carries TRBV28 and TRBJ1-2, with 11 bases that match TRBD1. The CDR3 sequence is CASTLGTGGYGYTF. In DNA, the CDR3 is TGTGCCAGCACCCTTGGGACAGGGGGCTATGGCTACACCTTC.